Below, 9 T cell receptor beta chains from the same sample are listed, as sequenced in a study of beta chain features in type 1 diabetes. General study results and limits: Among all four CD4+ subsets, Type 1 diabetes patients had TCRB CDR3s that were moderately but significantly shorter.

Their antigens remain unidentified. The whole isolated RNA underwent reverse transcription, so sequencing captured expressed TCRB transcripts. Here immunoSEQ multiplex PCR was the method, and the copy in TCRdb shows in-frame clones only, minus some. Altogether more than 250,000 clones are present, about 20% being singletons, with the ten largest covering more than 0.025%. What was sequenced was naive CD4+ T cells from blood. The origin of the receptors is a woman aged 40 to 50 with type 1 diabetes.

The V gene is TRBV5-4, the J gene TRBJ1-1; D remains ambiguous. This CDR3 has 14 residues. V was clipped by 0 bases and J by 1 base, with 7 bases between them. From germline, CDR1 is SGHNT and CDR2 YYREEE (reference sequence). The CDR3 reads CASSLGLENTEAFF. For the CDR3, the DNA is TGTGCCAGCAGCTTGGGACTGGAGAACACTGAAGCTTTCTTT.

The V and J genes are TRBV7-2 and TRBJ1-2, with D possibly being TRBD1 (6 bases). The CDR3 has 16 amino acids. V shed 1 base and J shed 1 base, with 13 bases lying between them. Germline V gene data show CDR1 as SGHTA and CDR2 as FQGNSA. DNA of the CDR3: TGTGCCAGCAGCTTAGTCTCAGGGGATCGTAACTATGGCTACACCTTC. The encoded protein is CASSLVSGDRNYGYTF.

V usage is TRBV6-4 and J usage is TRBJ2-1, with TRBD1 matching over 7 bases. Looked up from germline, CDR1 is MRHNA and CDR2 is SNTAGT. Trimming cost V 0 bases and J 1 base; bases outside gene matches: 3. This CDR3 is 16 amino acids long. The CDR3 here is CASSDSGTASYNEQFF. CDR3 sequence (DNA): TGTGCCAGCAGTGACTCCGGGACAGCATCCTACAATGAGCAGTTCTTC.

The chain uses TRBV28 and TRBJ2-7, with 8 positions matching TRBD1. V gave up 6 bases and J gave up 1 base; unmatched junction bases: 5. Looked up from germline, CDR1 is MDHEN and CDR2 is SYDVKM. CDR3 length equals 14 residues. The CDR3 coding sequence is TGTGCCAGCAGGGATGGACAGGGATCCTACGAGCAGTACTTC. This encodes CASRDGQGSYEQYF.

There are a few counts of this clone. This chain joins TRBV5-1 and TRBJ1-5; 7 nucleotides align to TRBD1. CDR1 and CDR2 from the germline V gene are SGHRS and YFSETQ. This CDR3 has 15 amino acids. Trimming cost V 5 bases and J 3 bases; bases outside gene matches: 8. This CDR3 reads CASSMEGQLNQPQHF. CDR3 in DNA: TGCGCCAGCAGTATGGAGGGACAGCTCAATCAGCCCCAGCATTTT.

The chain uses TRBV5-1 and TRBJ1-1; TRBD1 agrees at 9 bases. Germline assignment: CDR1 SGHRS and CDR2 YFSETQ. The CDR3 has 16 amino acids. Losses at the gene ends were 2 bases for V and 1 base for J; bases not matched to a gene: 6. This CDR3 reads CASSFTGGSRNTEAFF. The DNA of the CDR3 is TGCGCCAGCAGCTTTACAGGGGGCAGCAGGAACACTGAAGCTTTCTTT.

V and J are TRBV9 and TRBJ1-5; no clear D gene. The germline V and J ends were trimmed by 0 bases and 9 bases, with 10 bases remaining between them. The CDR3 has 13 residues. Germline lookup yields CDR1 SGDLS and CDR2 YYNGEE. The CDR3 sequence: CASSVAYGGPQHF. The CDR3 DNA reads TGTGCCAGCAGCGTAGCTTACGGTGGGCCCCAGCATTTT. The whole variable domain, remainder taken from reference TRBV9 and TRBJ1-5, is DSGVTQTPKHLITATGQRVTLRCSPRSGDLSVYWYQQSLDQGLQFLIQYYNGEERAKGNILERFSAQQFPDLHSELNLSSLELGDSALYFCASSVAYGGPQHFGDGTRLSIL.

The rearrangement joins TRBV5-1 to TRBJ2-3; 13 bases agree with TRBD2. Germline assignment: CDR1 SGHRS and CDR2 YFSETQ. The CDR3 is 17 residues long. V lost 3 bases, J lost 3 bases, and 7 bases stayed unmatched. The CDR3 here is CASSSGGLAGRTDTQYF. CDR3 in DNA: TGCGCCAGCAGCTCGGGGGGACTAGCGGGAAGGACAGATACGCAGTATTTT.

This chain joins TRBV7-9 and TRBJ2-1; D ambiguous. The V end was cut by 3 bases, the J end by 5 bases, with 8 bases between. Per the germline V gene, CDR1 is SEHNR and CDR2 is FQNEAQ (reference sequence). The CDR3 length is 13 residues. CDR3 amino acids: CASSFGTNNEQFF. Here the CDR3 DNA reads TGTGCCAGCAGCTTCGGCACTAACAATGAGCAGTTCTTC. The variable domain in full, completed from reference TRBV7-9 and TRBJ2-1, reads DTGVSQNPRHKITKRGQNVTFRCDPISEHNRLYWYRQTLGQGPEFLTYFQNEAQLEKSRLLSDRFSAERPKGSFSTLEIQRTEQGDSAMYLCASSFGTNNEQFFGPGTRLTVL.